A single sample gave rise to the 10 T cell receptor beta chains below, sequenced in a study of T cell responses to AZD1222 COVID-19 vaccine. TCRdb's table, derived via immunoSEQ multiplex PCR, lists solely in-frame clones and lacks some. The profile shows approximately 100,000 clones, around 87% of them singletons. Sequencing was performed on peripheral blood, taken 28 days after the second AZD1222 dose. Every receptor here comes from an adult who received the AZD1222 COVID-19 vaccine.

This rearrangement joins TRBV10-2 to TRBJ2-3, with D possibly TRBD2 on 6 matching bases. Germline CDR1 is WSHSY and CDR2 is SAAADI. The CDR3 contains 16 residues. V lost 5 bases and J lost 6, with 21 bases in between. CDR3 coding DNA: TGCGCCAGCAGTAAGAATCCGGGACTCGCGTCGGATACGCAGTATTTT. It codes for CASSKNPGLASDTQYF.

This clone was observed a single time. The gene calls are TRBV30 and TRBJ1-2; D not resolved. This CDR3 comprises 13 residues. V gave up 0 bases and J gave up 7 bases, with 12 bases separating them. In germline, CDR1 is GTSNPN, CDR2 SVGIG (reference sequence). CDR3 in amino acids: CAWSVKGSSGYTF. The CDR3 DNA reads TGTGCCTGGAGTGTAAAGGGTTCTTCTGGCTACACCTTC.

The gene calls are TRBV27 and TRBJ1-1, with D maybe TRBD1 (6 bases). V was shortened by 1 base and J by 1 base, with 16 bases between the two germline ends. This CDR3 has 17 residues. CDR1 is MNHEY, CDR2 SMNVEV, per germline (reference sequence). The CDR3 sequence: CASSLWGGRPRNTEAFF. The DNA for the CDR3 is TGTGCCAGCAGTTTATGGGGGGGCCGCCCGCGGAACACTGAAGCTTTCTTT.

CDR3 nucleotide sequence: TGTGCCACAAAATCATCCGGGACAGGGGTGAATGAGCAGTTCTTC. It translates to CATKSSGTGVNEQFF. This chain uses TRBV15 with TRBJ2-1; TRBD1 matches at 10 bases. CDR3 length: 15 residues. Germline CDR1 is LNHNV and CDR2 is YYDKDF (reference sequence). J lost 7 bases, V lost 9 bases, and 12 bases had no gene match.

This chain uses TRBV12-3 or TRBV12-4 with TRBJ1-1, with 8 bases that match TRBD1. CDR3 size: 13 residues. The ends lost 4 bases at V and 6 bases at J; junction bases unmatched: 4. CDR3 in DNA: TGTGCCAGCAGTTACAGGGGGAGGGCTGAAGCTTTCTTT. It translates to CASSYRGRAEAFF.

This rearrangement joins TRBV6-2 or TRBV6-3 to TRBJ1-1; TRBD1 aligns across 7 bases. The V and J ends lost 5 bases and 6 bases, in that order; junction bases with no gene match: 9. The CDR3 is 14 residues long. CDR1 and CDR2 from the germline V gene are MNHEY and SVGEGT. The CDR3 DNA reads as TGTGCCAGCAGTGTGGACAGGACAAGACCTGAAGCTTTCTTT. Translation: CASSVDRTRPEAFF.

CDR3: CASSSRTWTGDSGNTIYF. In DNA, the CDR3 is TGTGCCAGCAGTTCCCGGACCTGGACAGGGGACTCTGGAAACACCATATATTTT. The rearrangement links TRBV28 to TRBJ1-3, with 9 bases fitting TRBD1. The CDR3 has 18 amino acids. With 4 bases clipped from V and 0 bases from J, the junction kept 10 bases outside the gene matches. Germline assignment: CDR1 MDHEN and CDR2 SYDVKM.

This chain links TRBV7-9 with TRBJ2-5; no firm D call. CDR1 is SEHNR and CDR2 is FQNEAQ in the germline V gene (reference sequence). The CDR3 has 12 residues. V was pared by 5 bases and J by 4 bases, with 8 bases between. The CDR3 sequence: CASSPLGETQYF. CDR3 DNA: TGTGCCAGCAGCCCTCTGGGAGAGACCCAGTACTTC. Supplemented by reference TRBV7-9 and TRBJ2-5, the full variable domain reads DTGVSQNPRHKITKRGQNVTFRCDPISEHNRLYWYRQTLGQGPEFLTYFQNEAQLEKSRLLSDRFSAERPKGSFSTLEIQRTEQGDSAMYLCASSPLGETQYFGPGTRLLVL.

The chain links TRBV11-2 to TRBJ1-1, with a tentative D call TRBD1 (6 bases). The germline V gene has CDR1 SGHAT and CDR2 FQNNGV. The CDR3 is made up of 14 amino acids. V was cut by 4 bases and J by 7 bases, with 16 bases left in between. CDR3 residues: CASSSPSWTVEAFF. The CDR3 DNA reads as TGTGCCAGCAGCTCACCTTCCTGGACAGTTGAAGCTTTCTTT.

As DNA, the CDR3 is TGTGCCAGCAGTCGGACTAGCTTAGCCTACGAGCAGTACTTC. It encodes CASSRTSLAYEQYF. The chain has TRBV27 and TRBJ2-7, with 8 bases identical to TRBD2. Germline CDR1 reads MNHEY; CDR2 reads SMNVEV (reference sequence). Trimming cost V 5 bases and J 2 bases; bases outside gene matches: 5. This CDR3 contains 14 residues.